Following are 10 T cell receptor beta chains from one sample sequenced in a study of blood T cell repertoires in COVID-19. Here immunoSEQ multiplex PCR was the method, and the copy in TCRdb shows in-frame clones only, minus some. Among roughly 95,000 clones listed, 85% to 95% were seen once. Input material: peripheral blood. The source is a woman between 50 and 59 years old in a cohort sampled during active COVID-19.

The chain uses TRBV6-9 and TRBJ2-3, with a possible D match to TRBD2 (5 bases). The CDR3 has 15 amino acids. The germline V gene encodes CDR1 MNHGY and CDR2 SVAAGI. Trimming cost V 9 bases and J 2 bases, with 18 bases left between them. The CDR3 region is CARLLASSITDTQYF. Here the CDR3 DNA reads TGTGCCAGACTCTTAGCGAGTTCTATCACAGATACGCAGTATTTT.

V and J are TRBV18 and TRBJ2-3, with 8 nucleotides matching TRBD2. Germline assignment: CDR1 KGHSH and CDR2 LQKENI. This CDR3 contains 16 residues. V gave up 4 bases and J gave up 6 bases; unmatched junction bases: 12. Here the CDR3 reads CASSRRSGSEGDTQYF. In nucleotides, the CDR3 is TGTGCCAGCTCACGACGGAGCGGGAGTGAAGGTGATACGCAGTATTTT.

The chain links TRBV5-1 to TRBJ2-1; D is uncertain. This CDR3 spans 11 amino acids. Germline V gene lookup returns CDR1 SGHRS and CDR2 YFSETQ. V lost 4 bases to trimming and J lost 8 bases, with 7 bases between them. The CDR3 loop reads CASSEIDEQFF. DNA for the CDR3: TGCGCCAGCAGCGAGATCGATGAGCAGTTCTTC.

A note on this clone: Distinct nucleotide sequences in the sample also encode this CDR3. The V and J genes are TRBV19 and TRBJ1-2; TRBD1 aligns across 9 bases. J gave up 6 bases and V 7 bases, and 6 bases lay outside the gene matches. The CDR3 length is 13 residues. Germline V gene sequence: CDR1 LNHDA, CDR2 SQIVND (reference sequence). The CDR3 nucleotides are TGTGCCAGTACGAGGGGACAGGGAAATGGCTACACCTTC. This sequence encodes CASTRGQGNGYTF.

The chain uses TRBV19 and TRBJ1-6; D possibly corresponds to TRBD1 (5 bases). Germline V gives CDR1 LNHDA, CDR2 SQIVND (reference sequence). V dropped 7 bases and J dropped 12 bases, with 19 bases sitting between them. The CDR3 has 14 residues. CDR3 amino acids: CASTPTVSLGPLHF. CDR3 sequence (DNA): TGTGCCAGTACCCCGACAGTCTCCCTGGGACCCCTCCACTTT.

The genes are TRBV4-1 and TRBJ1-2, with D perhaps matching TRBD1 (6 bases). V was pared by 0 bases and J by 11 bases, with 22 bases between. Germline-derived CDR1 and CDR2 are MGHRA and YSYEKL. The CDR3 consists of 16 residues. CDR3 region: CASSQEPMRTASVYTF. In DNA form, the CDR3 reads TGCGCCAGCAGCCAAGAACCCATGCGGACAGCCTCGGTTTACACCTTC.

A remark on this clone: One end of the junction is discordant with germline, which a read error may explain. The chain recombines TRBV7-7 with TRBJ2-3, with 7 bases fitting TRBD2. The CDR3 contains 15 residues. Per the germline V gene, CDR1 is SSHAT and CDR2 is FNYEAQ (reference sequence). CDR3 coding DNA: TGTGCTAGCAGCCCCGGACTAGTTGGCACAGATACGCAGTATTTT. This sequence encodes CASSPGLVGTDTQYF. Full variable domain (outside the CDR3, taken from reference TRBV7-7 and TRBJ2-3): GAGVSQSPRYKVTKRGQDVTLRCDPISSHATLYWYQQALGQGPEFLTYFNYEAQPDKSGLPSDRFSAERPEGSISTLTIQRTEQRDSAMYRCASSPGLVGTDTQYFGPGTRLTVL.

This chain links TRBV11-1 with TRBJ2-1; 7 bases are a match to TRBD2. Germline CDR1 reads SGHAT; CDR2 reads FQDESV (reference sequence). V trimming: 3 bases; J trimming: 0 bases; junction bases outside the gene matches: 5. The CDR3 is 16 amino acids. This CDR3 reads CASSLGAGSSYNEQFF. The CDR3 DNA reads TGTGCCAGCAGCTTGGGAGCGGGGAGCTCCTACAATGAGCAGTTCTTC. The full variable domain, its missing parts supplied by reference TRBV11-1 and TRBJ2-1, is EAEVAQSPRYKITEKSQAVAFWCDPISGHATLYWYRQILGQGPELLVQFQDESVVDDSQLPKDRFSAERLKGVDSTLKIQPAELGDSAMYLCASSLGAGSSYNEQFFGPGTRLTVL.

This chain uses TRBV3-1 (or the pseudogene TRBV3-2) with TRBJ1-3, with TRBD1 matching 7 bases. Germline loops: CDR1 LGHDT, CDR2 YNNKEL (reference sequence). The CDR3 runs 18 residues. J lost 3 bases, V lost 1 base, and 12 bases had no gene match. CDR3 residues: CASSQGSGPGTVGNTIYF. CDR3 sequence (DNA): TGTGCCAGCAGCCAAGGGAGCGGGCCCGGGACAGTTGGAAACACCATATATTTT.

This clone has only one observation. V is TRBV30 and J is TRBJ1-2; D possibly corresponds to TRBD1 (5 bases). The CDR3 consists of 15 residues. V was trimmed by 0 bases and J by 1 base, leaving 12 bases between them. Germline V gives CDR1 GTSNPN, CDR2 SVGIG (reference sequence). The CDR3 DNA sequence: TGTGCCTGGAGTGTATTTAGGCAGGGTAACTATGGCTACACCTTC. The encoded protein is CAWSVFRQGNYGYTF. Looking up the rest from reference TRBV30 and TRBJ1-2 gives the full variable domain: SQTIHQWPATLVQPVGSPLSLECTVEGTSNPNLYWYRQAAGRGLQLLFYSVGIGQISSEVPQNLSASRPQDRQFILSSKKLLLSDSGFYLCAWSVFRQGNYGYTFGSGTRLTVV.